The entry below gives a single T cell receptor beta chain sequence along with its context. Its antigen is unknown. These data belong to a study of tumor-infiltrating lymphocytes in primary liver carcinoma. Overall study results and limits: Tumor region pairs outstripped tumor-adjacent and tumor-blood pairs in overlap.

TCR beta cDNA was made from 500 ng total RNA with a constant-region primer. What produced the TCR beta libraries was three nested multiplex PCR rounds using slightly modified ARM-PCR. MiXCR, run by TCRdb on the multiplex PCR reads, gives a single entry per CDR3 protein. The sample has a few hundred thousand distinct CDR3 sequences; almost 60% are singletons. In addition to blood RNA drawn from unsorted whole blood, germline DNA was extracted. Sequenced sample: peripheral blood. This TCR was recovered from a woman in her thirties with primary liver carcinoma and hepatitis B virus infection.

As DNA, the CDR3 is TGTGCCAGCAGTGAATTCTCCCCGGGCGATTATGGCAATGAGCAGTTCTTC. Protein product: CASSEFSPGDYGNEQFF. This chain joins TRBV6-1 and TRBJ2-1; D is unclear. Germline CDR1 is MNHNS and CDR2 is SASEGT. Deletions cut 2 bases from V and 6 bases from J, with 20 bases between. The CDR3 extends over 17 amino acids.